The rows below give T cell receptor beta chains drawn from one sample of a study of regulatory T cells in long-lasting Graves disease. Using its own MiXCR run on the multiplex PCR reads, TCRdb lists one record per CDR3 protein. The sample consists of about 290,000 distinct CDR3 sequences, 20% to 25% of them appearing once. This specimen was peripheral blood mononuclear cells (PBMCs), taken when the disease was refractory, from a patient treated with antithyroid drugs. Source of these receptors: a female donor with Graves disease. Both conserved end residues are part of each CDR3. Fields, in order: V gene, CDR3 protein.

TRBV7-2	CASSGGLAVYEQYF
TRBV14	CASSQDPLALYEQYF
TRBV2	CASLAGGTEQYF
TRBV20-1	CSARARTGARNTEAFF
TRBV7-6	CASSNDFPRETQYF
TRBV20-1	CSARTRTSMYEQCF
TRBV20-1	CSGGGGQGGIQPQHF
TRBV7-3	CASVEGFTEAFF
TRBV28	CASSGPPYSNQPQHF
TRBV28	CASSLFPGGRGSPLHF
TRBV20-1	CSARVTGGLGANVLTF
TRBV6-2/TRBV6-3	CASFDRGYTGELFF
TRBV7-2	CASSQESSRYGYTF
TRBV28	CASSYLTGQGKNIQYF
TRBV9	CASSVEGRNEGSPLHF
TRBV5-4	CASSPRTSGPNTGELFF
TRBV5-1	CASGGQGGKGNQPQHF
TRBV9	CASSVGVMETQYF
TRBV10-3	CANPTDSQETQYF
TRBV20-1	CSARGDTEAFF
TRBV7-2	CASSSTNVPEAFF
TRBV5-1	CASSLAPGLAEETQYF
TRBV11-2	CASSPTSGTNEQFF
TRBV27	CASSLSWRGTDTQYF
TRBV6-1	CASTSISGTGVQETQYF
TRBV28	CASSLSGAGRGYTF
TRBV5-4	CASSLGQLANTGELFF
TRBV11-1	CASSLSDGGYEQYF
TRBV20-1	CSAREGTSAYEQYF
TRBV7-8	CASSDPGRKNEKLFF
TRBV2	CASIPDRYQETQYF
TRBV30	CAWSGGKDQPQHF
TRBV20-1	CSAWTSGSGEQFF
TRBV5-1	CASSGLTGPHVQPQHF
TRBV12-3/TRBV12-4	CASTGGDQPQHF
TRBV7-9	CASSGGNTEAFF
TRBV20-1	CSVLLGTNTEAFF
TRBV27	CASMWTGESYNEQFF
TRBV6-1	CASSEFHGPGHGNQPQHF
TRBV3-1	CASSKGIAGNTGELFF
TRBV2	CASPRDRVSGANVLTF
TRBV6-1	CASSLRGQPQHF
TRBV12-3/TRBV12-4	CASSFRGVQYF
TRBV7-2	CASSLTRGQETQYF
TRBV7-9	CASSAPGGSDSPLHF
TRBV4-3	CASSQVGTSGAYEQYF
TRBV6-1	CASNTDTGSYGYTF
TRBV7-9	CASSSHLDRAQANVLTF
TRBV28	CASSSNRDRGLRNTEAFF
TRBV29-1	CSVATLNTEAFF